The 18 T cell receptor beta chains listed next were all sequenced from one sample in a study of early T cells in non-severe SARS-CoV-2 infection (dated by TCRdb to about 2021). The library came from 5' RACE. Reads for this sample came from a NextSeq 500. Clones were called with MiXCR by TCRdb after fastp trimmed the public reads at Q25, and only in-frame beta chains were retained. Each CDR3 protein appears once, grouped with its most common genes and DNA. This sample comprises around 50,000 distinct CDR3 sequences, about 4.2% of them detected only once. The ten largest make up roughly 6.4% of the sample. Sequenced: whole blood. These TCRs come from an adult who was a healthcare worker with PCR-confirmed SARS-CoV-2 infection or an uninfected control (not recorded which).

The CDR3: CASSQPYKDTEAFF. CDR3 nucleotides: TGTGCCAGCAGCCAACCCTATAAGGACACTGAAGCTTTCTTT. This chain links TRBV3-2 with TRBJ1-1. TRBV3-2 constitutes a pseudogene. This CDR3 comprises 14 residues.

In this sample, this clonotype turned up many times. The gene calls are TRBV6-6 and TRBJ1-4; perhaps TRBD1 as D (5 bases). Trimming took 5 bases from V and 8 from J, leaving 12 bases between them. This CDR3 has 13 amino acids. In germline, CDR1 is MNHNY, CDR2 SVGAGI (reference sequence). The CDR3 nucleotides are TGTGCCAGCAGTCCCCAGGGTAGAGAAAAACTGTTTTTT. It encodes CASSPQGREKLFF.

This clonotype came up many times. This sequence joins TRBV10-2 and TRBJ2-3; 8 bases fit TRBD2. The CDR3 length is 20 residues. Germline-derived CDR1 and CDR2 are WSHSY and SAAADI. Losses at the gene ends were 4 bases for V and 3 bases for J; bases not matched to a gene: 21. The DNA for the CDR3 is TGCGCCAGCAGTGGTTGGGCAGCGTCTCCCAGGACGGGGGGGACAGATACGCAGTATTTT. It translates to CASSGWAASPRTGGTDTQYF.

Only a few counts were recorded for this clonotype. The V gene is TRBV15, the J gene TRBJ2-1; 10 bases line up with TRBD1. CDR3 length: 15 amino acids. Germline values: CDR1 LNHNV, CDR2 YYDKDF (reference sequence). The J segment lost 7 bases and the V segment lost 2 bases, leaving 5 bases of the junction unmatched. CDR3 sequence (DNA): TGTGCCACCAGCAGACATGCGGGACAGGGGAATGAGCAGTTCTTC. This codes for CATSRHAGQGNEQFF. The whole variable domain, remainder taken from reference TRBV15 and TRBJ2-1, is DAMVIQNPRYQVTQFGKPVTLSCSQTLNHNVMYWYQQKSSQAPKLLFHYYDKDFNNEADTPDNFQSRRPNTSFCFLDIRSPGLGDTAMYLCATSRHAGQGNEQFFGPGTRLTVL.

This clonotype was counted only a few times. The V and J genes are TRBV4-3 and TRBJ2-5; D may be TRBD1 (6 bases). CDR1 and CDR2 from the germline V gene are LGHNA and YSLEER. CDR3 length equals 17 residues. Between the trimmed V and J ends, which lost 0 bases and 5 bases, there was a span of 19 bases. DNA for the CDR3: TGCGCCAGCAGCCAAGAGCTGTTCGGAACAGGGAAGGAGACCCAGTACTTC. This codes for CASSQELFGTGKETQYF.

In this sample, this clonotype turned up many times. This chain connects TRBV12-3 or TRBV12-4 to TRBJ2-7; D call uncertain. This CDR3 spans 11 amino acids. V lost 1 base, J lost 9 bases, and 7 bases lay in between. Here the CDR3 reads CASSLGGSQYF. The CDR3 DNA sequence: TGTGCCAGCAGTTTAGGCGGCTCGCAGTACTTC.

In this sample, this clonotype turned up many times. The chain carries TRBV20-1 and TRBJ2-4; D unresolved. V was shortened by 0 bases and J by 0 bases, with 15 bases between the two germline ends. The germline V gene encodes CDR1 DFQATT and CDR2 SNEGSKA (reference sequence). The CDR3 covers 17 residues. The chain's CDR3 is CSARDRVYSVAKNIQYF. The CDR3 bases are TGCAGTGCTAGAGATCGGGTCTACAGCGTAGCCAAAAACATTCAGTACTTC.

This clonotype showed up many times. This chain links TRBV28 with TRBJ2-7, with TRBD1 matching 8 bases. The ends lost 8 bases at V and 3 bases at J; junction bases unmatched: 12. This CDR3 spans 15 amino acids. Germline-derived CDR1 and CDR2 are MDHEN and SYDVKM. CDR3 bases: TGTGCCAGCCTACCTGGACAGGGAAAGATCTACGAGCAGTACTTC. As protein: CASLPGQGKIYEQYF.

Many counts were recorded for this clonotype. This chain connects TRBV12-3 or TRBV12-4 to TRBJ2-2; D not resolved. The V end lost 7 bases, the J end lost 4 bases, and 4 bases lay between the germline ends. The CDR3 is 11 amino acids. This CDR3 is CASMFTGELFF. The CDR3, as DNA: TGTGCCAGCATGTTCACCGGGGAGCTGTTTTTT.

This clonotype was observed a few times. The genes are TRBV7-2 and TRBJ2-3; 11 nucleotides align to TRBD2. The V segment lost 5 bases and the J segment 2 bases; nucleotides outside the gene matches: 6. Germline V lookup: CDR1 SGHTA, CDR2 FQGNSA. The CDR3 length is 16 residues. The DNA of the CDR3 is TGTGCCAGCAGCCGGATGGGACTAGCGGTCACAGATACGCAGTATTTT. It encodes CASSRMGLAVTDTQYF.

As concerns this clonotype: Mismatch with germline at one junction end may stem from a read error. The chain combines TRBV7-9 with TRBJ2-1, with 11 bases lining up with TRBD2. Germline loops: CDR1 SEHNR, CDR2 FQNEAQ (reference sequence). This CDR3 is 16 amino acids long. The CDR3 reads CASTTGGPRKDSGRAF. The CDR3 DNA is TGTGCCAGCACCACAGGGGGCCCTCGGAAGGATAGCGGGAGGGCCTTC. Drawing the rest from reference TRBV7-9 and TRBJ2-1, the complete variable domain is DTGVSQNPRHKITKRGQNVTFRCDPISEHNRLYWYRQTLGQGPEFLTYFQNEAQLEKSRLLSDRFSAERPKGSFSTLEIQRTEQGDSAMYLCASTTGGPRKDSGRAFGPGTRLTVL.

This clonotype was counted ten times or more. The genes are TRBV5-1 and TRBJ2-3; D remains unclear. The CDR3 length is 13 residues. The germline gives CDR1 SGHRS, CDR2 YFSETQ. Trimming stripped 2 bases from V and 2 bases from J, with 6 bases between. The CDR3, as DNA: TGCGCCAGCAGCTTCAGTACCACAGATACGCAGTATTTT. This encodes CASSFSTTDTQYF.

The chain carries TRBV5-5 and TRBJ1-1; D might be TRBD1 (5 bases). This CDR3 region has 13 residues. Per the germline V gene, CDR1 is SGHKS and CDR2 is YYEKEE (reference sequence). V lost 3 bases, J lost 3 bases, and 9 bases lay in between. The CDR3 sequence is CASSSLGDTEAFF. The CDR3 region has the DNA TGTGCCAGCAGCTCCCTGGGGGACACTGAAGCTTTCTTT.

This clonotype occurred many times. The rearrangement uses TRBV12-3 or TRBV12-4 and TRBJ1-2, with TRBD1 identical over 8 bases. This CDR3 is built from 13 residues. The V segment lost 5 bases and the J segment 8 bases; nucleotides outside the gene matches: 7. The CDR3 loop is CASSLDRARGYTF. CDR3 sequence (DNA): TGTGCCAGCAGTCTGGACAGGGCGAGGGGCTACACCTTC.

This clonotype came up many times. The genes are TRBV18 and TRBJ2-1; a weak D match, TRBD2 (5 bases). V lost 2 bases and J lost 8, with 10 bases in between. CDR1 and CDR2 from the germline V gene are KGHSH and LQKENI. The CDR3 spans 13 residues. This chain's CDR3 is CASSPSGVDEQFF. The CDR3 bases are TGTGCCAGCTCACCAAGCGGTGTGGATGAGCAGTTCTTC.

A remark on this clonotype: A read error may be the cause here, since a much bigger clone is one base away. The CDR3 ends on some other residue instead of the conserved phenylalanine or tryptophan, so this is likely a read error. This chain uses TRBV11-3 with TRBJ1-1; TRBD1 is a possible D gene (5 bases). The germline V gene has CDR1 SGHNT and CDR2 YENEEA. Trimming removed 3 bases at V and 5 bases at J, with 10 bases between. The CDR3 length is 13 residues. CDR3 bases: TGTGCCAGCAGCTTCCGGGGCTGGACTGAAGCTTTCCTT. Protein sequence: CASSFRGWTEAFL.

The table lists this clonotype with many counts. V gene TRBV18 combines with J gene TRBJ2-2, with D perhaps TRBD1 (5 bases). Trimming pared 8 bases from V and 1 base from J, leaving 11 bases between. This CDR3 is built from 14 residues. Germline-derived CDR1 and CDR2 are KGHSH and LQKENI. CDR3 bases: TGTGCCAGCCAAGGGGCTGAGAACACCGGGGAGCTGTTTTTT. This encodes CASQGAENTGELFF.

This clonotype was counted at least ten times. V is TRBV21-1 and J is TRBJ2-1. TRBV21-1 is reported as a pseudogene. CDR3 length: 16 amino acids. The CDR3 coding sequence is TGTGCCAGCAGCAAAACTACGGGGAAATCCTACAATGAGCAGTTCTTC. Translated: CASSKTTGKSYNEQFF.